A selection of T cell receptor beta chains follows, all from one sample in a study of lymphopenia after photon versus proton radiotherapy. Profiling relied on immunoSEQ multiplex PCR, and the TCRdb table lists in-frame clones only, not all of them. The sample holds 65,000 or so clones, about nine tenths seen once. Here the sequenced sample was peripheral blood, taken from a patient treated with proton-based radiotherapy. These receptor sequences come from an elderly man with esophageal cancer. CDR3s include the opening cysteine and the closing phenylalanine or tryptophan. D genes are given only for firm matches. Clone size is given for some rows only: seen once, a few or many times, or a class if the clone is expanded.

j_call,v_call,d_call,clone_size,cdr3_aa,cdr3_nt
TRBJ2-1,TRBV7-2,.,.,CASSTYREGEQFF,TGTGCCAGCAGCACCTACAGGGAAGGGGAGCAGTTCTTC
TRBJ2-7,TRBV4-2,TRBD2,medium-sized,CASSQEGSSGYEQYF,TGTGCCAGCAGCCAAGAAGGATCTAGCGGGTACGAGCAGTACTTC
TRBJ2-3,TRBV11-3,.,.,CASSSSRGSDTQYF,.
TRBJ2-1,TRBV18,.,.,CASSPLYRDNEQFF,TGTGCCAGCTCACCACTTTACAGGGACAATGAGCAGTTCTTC
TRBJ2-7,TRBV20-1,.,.,CSAREGLEQYF,TGCAGTGCTAGAGAGGGCCTGGAGCAGTACTTC
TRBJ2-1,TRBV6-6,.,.,CASSPGAAEQFF,TGTGCCAGCTCCCCGGGAGCGGCTGAGCAGTTCTTC
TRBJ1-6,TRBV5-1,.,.,CASSLELSYNSPLHF,TGCGCCAGCAGCTTGGAGCTGTCCTATAATTCACCCCTCCACTTT
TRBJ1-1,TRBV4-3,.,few,CASSQGWNTEAFF,TGCGCCAGCAGCCAAGGTTGGAACACTGAAGCTTTCTTT
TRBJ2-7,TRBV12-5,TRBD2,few,CASGPRARGGRAYEQYF,TGTGCTAGTGGACCCCGGGCCCGGGGGGGGAGAGCTTACGAGCAGTACTTC
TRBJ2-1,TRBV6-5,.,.,CASRLIGPTDNEQFF,TGTGCCAGCAGGCTAATCGGCCCTACGGACAATGAGCAGTTCTTC
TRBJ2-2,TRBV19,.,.,CASSPGRPNTGELFF,TGTGCCAGTAGTCCGGGACGGCCGAACACCGGGGAGCTGTTTTTT
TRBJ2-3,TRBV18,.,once,CASSPRSLGTDTQYF,TGTGCCAGCTCACCAAGGAGCCTAGGCACAGATACGCAGTATTTT
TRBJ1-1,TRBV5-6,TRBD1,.,CASSLADRDTEAFF,TGTGCCAGCAGCTTGGCGGACAGGGACACTGAAGCTTTCTTT
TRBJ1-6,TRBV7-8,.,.,CASSLVTHSPLHF,TGTGCCAGCAGCTTAGTTACCCATTCACCCCTCCACTTT
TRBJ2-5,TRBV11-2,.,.,CASSLWGAGPQETQYF,TGTGCCAGCAGCTTATGGGGAGCGGGTCCTCAAGAGACCCAGTACTTC
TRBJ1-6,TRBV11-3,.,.,CASSSRVGSPLHF,TGTGCCAGCAGCTCAAGGGTAGGGTCACCCCTCCACTTT
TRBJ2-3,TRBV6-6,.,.,CASSYLGGGDTQYF,TGTGCCAGCAGTTACTTGGGGGGTGGGGATACGCAGTATTTT
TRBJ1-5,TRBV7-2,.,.,CASSYAPSSNQPQHF,TGTGCCAGCAGCTACGCCCCCAGTAGCAATCAGCCCCAGCATTTT
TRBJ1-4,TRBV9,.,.,CASSVGGATANEKLFF,TGTGCCAGCAGCGTAGGCGGAGCGACAGCAAATGAAAAACTGTTTTTT
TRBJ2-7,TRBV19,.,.,CASSIGADRSGEQYF,TGTGCCAGTAGTATAGGGGCTGACAGATCCGGCGAGCAGTACTTC
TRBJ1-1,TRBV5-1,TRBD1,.,CASSLLGRGHTEAFF,TGCGCCAGCAGCTTGCTAGGCAGGGGGCATACTGAAGCTTTCTTT
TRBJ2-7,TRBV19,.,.,CASSFSLGPSYEQYF,TGTGCCAGTAGTTTCAGCCTGGGGCCTTCCTACGAGCAGTACTTC
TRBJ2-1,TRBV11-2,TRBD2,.,CASSYPRGGPYNEQFF,TGTGCCAGCAGCTACCCTCGCGGGGGGCCCTACAATGAGCAGTTCTTC
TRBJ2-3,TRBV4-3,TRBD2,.,CASSQDTNLAAYTDTQYF,TGCGCCAGCAGCCAAGATACTAATCTAGCGGCATACACAGATACGCAGTATTTT
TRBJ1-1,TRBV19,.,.,CASSIRNLGTGTEAFF,TGTGCCAGTAGTATTCGGAATTTGGGTACGGGGACTGAAGCTTTCTTT
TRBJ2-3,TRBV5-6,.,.,CASSLGGRRGGTDTQYF,TGTGCCAGCAGCTTGGGGGGACGGCGGGGTGGCACAGATACGCAGTATTTT
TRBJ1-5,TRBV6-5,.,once,CASSYSGANNQPQHF,TGTGCCAGCAGTTACTCCGGGGCAAACAATCAGCCCCAGCATTTT
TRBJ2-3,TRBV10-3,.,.,CAHRWGSTDTQYF,TGTGCGCACCGCTGGGGGAGCACAGATACGCAGTATTTT
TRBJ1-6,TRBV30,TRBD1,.,CARQGTSRNSPLHF,TGTGCCCGACAGGGGACCTCCCGTAATTCACCCCTCCACTTT
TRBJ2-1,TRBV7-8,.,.,CASSPIGVRMNEQFF,TGTGCCAGCAGCCCGATTGGGGTGAGAATGAATGAGCAGTTCTTC
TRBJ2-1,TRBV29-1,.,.,CSVWDVNEQFF,TGCAGCGTATGGGATGTCAATGAGCAGTTCTTC